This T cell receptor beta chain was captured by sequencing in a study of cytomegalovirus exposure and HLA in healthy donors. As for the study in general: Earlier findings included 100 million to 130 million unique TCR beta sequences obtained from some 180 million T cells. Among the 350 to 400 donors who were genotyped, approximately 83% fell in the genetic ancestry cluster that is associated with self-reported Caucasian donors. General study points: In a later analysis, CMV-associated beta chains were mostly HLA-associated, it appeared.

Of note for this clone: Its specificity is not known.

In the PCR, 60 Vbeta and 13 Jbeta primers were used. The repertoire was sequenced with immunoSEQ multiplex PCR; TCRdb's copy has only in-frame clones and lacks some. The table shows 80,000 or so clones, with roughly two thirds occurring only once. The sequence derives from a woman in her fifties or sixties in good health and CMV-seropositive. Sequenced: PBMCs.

The CDR3 region has the DNA TGTGCCAGCAGCTTAGACCGGACTGAAGCTTTCTTT. It codes for CASSLDRTEAFF. The J gene is TRBJ1-1, the V gene TRBV7-9; D is uncertain. Germline lookup yields CDR1 SEHNR and CDR2 FQNEAQ (reference sequence). The ends were cut back, 1 base at V and 5 bases at J, with 5 bases in the middle. The CDR3 totals 12 residues.